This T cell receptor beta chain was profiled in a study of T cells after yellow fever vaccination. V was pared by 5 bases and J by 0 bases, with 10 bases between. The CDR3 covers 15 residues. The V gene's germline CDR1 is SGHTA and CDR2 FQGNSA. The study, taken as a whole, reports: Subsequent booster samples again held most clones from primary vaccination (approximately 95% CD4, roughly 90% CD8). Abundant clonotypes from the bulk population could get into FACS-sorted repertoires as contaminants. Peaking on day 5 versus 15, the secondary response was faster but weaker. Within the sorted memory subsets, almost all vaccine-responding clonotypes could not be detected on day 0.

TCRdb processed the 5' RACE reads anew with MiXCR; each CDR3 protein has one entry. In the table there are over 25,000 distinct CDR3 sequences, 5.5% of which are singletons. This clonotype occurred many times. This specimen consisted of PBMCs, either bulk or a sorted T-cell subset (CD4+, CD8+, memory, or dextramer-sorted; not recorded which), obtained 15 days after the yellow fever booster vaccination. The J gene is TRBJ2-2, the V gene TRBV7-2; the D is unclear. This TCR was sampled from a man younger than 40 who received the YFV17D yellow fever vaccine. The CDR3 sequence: CASSAVVANTGELFF. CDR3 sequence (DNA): TGTGCCAGCAGCGCTGTCGTCGCGAACACCGGGGAGCTGTTTTTT.